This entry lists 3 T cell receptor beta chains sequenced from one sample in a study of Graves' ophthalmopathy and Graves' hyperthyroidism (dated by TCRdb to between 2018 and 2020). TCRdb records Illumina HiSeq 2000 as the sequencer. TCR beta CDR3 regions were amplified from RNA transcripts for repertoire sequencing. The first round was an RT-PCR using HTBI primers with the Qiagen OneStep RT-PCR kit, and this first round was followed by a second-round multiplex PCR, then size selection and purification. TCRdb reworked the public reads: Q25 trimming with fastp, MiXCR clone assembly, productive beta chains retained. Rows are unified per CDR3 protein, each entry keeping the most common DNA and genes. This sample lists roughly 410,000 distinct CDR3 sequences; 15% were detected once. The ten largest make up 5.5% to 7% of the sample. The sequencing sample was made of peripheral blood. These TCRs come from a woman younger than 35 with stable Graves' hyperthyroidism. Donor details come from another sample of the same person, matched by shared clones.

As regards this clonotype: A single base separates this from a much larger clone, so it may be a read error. As DNA, the CDR3 is TGCCGTGCTCTCTCACCTCGGACTAATTCCTACGAGCAGTACTTC. It specifies CRALSPRTNSYEQYF. The chain joins TRBV20-1 to TRBJ2-7, with D tentatively TRBD2 (6 bases). The CDR3 has 15 amino acids. Germline V gene lookup returns CDR1 DFQATT and CDR2 SNEGSKA (reference sequence).

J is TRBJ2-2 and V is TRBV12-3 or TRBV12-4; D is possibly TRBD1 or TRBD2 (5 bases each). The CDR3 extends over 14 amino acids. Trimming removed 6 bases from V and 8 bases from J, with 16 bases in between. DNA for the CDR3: TGTGCCAGCAGAACCGGGACCTCGGGGGGGGAGCTGTTTTTT. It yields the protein CASRTGTSGGELFF.

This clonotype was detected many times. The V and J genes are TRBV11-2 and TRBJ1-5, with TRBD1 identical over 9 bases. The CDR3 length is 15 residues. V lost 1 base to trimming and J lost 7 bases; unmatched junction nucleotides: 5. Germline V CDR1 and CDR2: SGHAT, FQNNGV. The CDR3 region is CASSLGTGVKQPQHF. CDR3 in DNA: TGTGCCAGCAGCTTAGGGACAGGGGTTAAGCAGCCCCAGCATTTT.